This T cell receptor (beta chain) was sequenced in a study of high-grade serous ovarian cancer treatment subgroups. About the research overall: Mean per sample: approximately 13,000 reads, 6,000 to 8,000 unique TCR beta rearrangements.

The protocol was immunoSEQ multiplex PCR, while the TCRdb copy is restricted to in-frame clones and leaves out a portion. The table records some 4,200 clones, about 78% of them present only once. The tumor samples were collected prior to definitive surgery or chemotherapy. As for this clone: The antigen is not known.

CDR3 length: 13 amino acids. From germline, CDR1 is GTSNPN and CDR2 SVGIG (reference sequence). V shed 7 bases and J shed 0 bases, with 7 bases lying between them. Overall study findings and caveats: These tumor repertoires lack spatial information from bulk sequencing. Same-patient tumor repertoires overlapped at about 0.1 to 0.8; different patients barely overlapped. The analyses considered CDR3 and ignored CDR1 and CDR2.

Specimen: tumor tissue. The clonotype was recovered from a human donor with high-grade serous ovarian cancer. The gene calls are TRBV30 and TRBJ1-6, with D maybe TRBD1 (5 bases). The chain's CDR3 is CASGSSYNSPLHF. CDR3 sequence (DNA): TGTGCCTCAGGGAGCTCCTATAATTCACCCCTCCACTTT. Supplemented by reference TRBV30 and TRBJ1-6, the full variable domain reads SQTIHQWPATLVQPVGSPLSLECTVEGTSNPNLYWYRQAAGRGLQLLFYSVGIGQISSEVPQNLSASRPQDRQFILSSKKLLLSDSGFYLCASGSSYNSPLHFGNGTRLTVT.